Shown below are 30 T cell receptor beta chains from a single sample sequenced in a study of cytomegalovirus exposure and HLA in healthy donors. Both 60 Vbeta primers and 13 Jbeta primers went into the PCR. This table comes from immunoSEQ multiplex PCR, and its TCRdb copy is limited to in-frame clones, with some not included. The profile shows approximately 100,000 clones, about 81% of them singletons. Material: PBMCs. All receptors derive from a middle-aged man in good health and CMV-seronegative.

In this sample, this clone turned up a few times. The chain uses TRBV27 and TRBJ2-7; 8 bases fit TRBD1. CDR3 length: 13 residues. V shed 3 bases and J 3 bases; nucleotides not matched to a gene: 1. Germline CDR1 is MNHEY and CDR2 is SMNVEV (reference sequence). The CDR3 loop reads CASSFGTGYEQYF. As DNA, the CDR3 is TGTGCCAGCAGTTTCGGGACAGGCTACGAGCAGTACTTC.

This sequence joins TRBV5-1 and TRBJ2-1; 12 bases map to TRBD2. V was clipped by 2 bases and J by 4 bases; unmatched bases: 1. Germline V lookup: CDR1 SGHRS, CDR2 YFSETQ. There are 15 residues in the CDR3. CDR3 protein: CASSLLAGGYNEQFF. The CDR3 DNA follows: TGCGCCAGCAGCTTACTAGCGGGGGGATACAATGAGCAGTTCTTC. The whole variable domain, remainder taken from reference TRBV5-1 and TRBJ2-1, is KAGVTQTPRYLIKTRGQQVTLSCSPISGHRSVSWYQQTPGQGLQFLFEYFSETQRNKGNFPGRFSGRQFSNSRSEMNVSTLELGDSALYLCASSLLAGGYNEQFFGPGTRLTVL.

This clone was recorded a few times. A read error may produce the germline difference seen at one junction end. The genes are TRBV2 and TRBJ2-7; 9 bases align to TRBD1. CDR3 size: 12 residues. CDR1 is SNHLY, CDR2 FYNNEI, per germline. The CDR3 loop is CASCLGRDRALF. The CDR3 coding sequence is TGTGCCAGCTGCTTAGGACGGGACAGGGCCTTGTTC.

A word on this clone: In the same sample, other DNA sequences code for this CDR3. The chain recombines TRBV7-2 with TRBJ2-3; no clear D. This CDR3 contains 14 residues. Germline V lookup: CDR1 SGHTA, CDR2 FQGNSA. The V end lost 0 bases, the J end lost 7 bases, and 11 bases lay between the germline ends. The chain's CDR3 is CASSLASLRNTQYF. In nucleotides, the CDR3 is TGTGCCAGCAGCTTAGCGTCTCTGCGGAATACGCAGTATTTT.

In DNA form, the CDR3 reads TGCGCCAGCAGCTCCGGGACAGGGATGTACGAGCAGTACTTC. Its translation: CASSSGTGMYEQYF. V is TRBV5-1 and J is TRBJ2-7, with 9 bases fitting TRBD1. CDR1 and CDR2 (germline): SGHRS, YFSETQ. The junction had 5 bases not matched to a gene; V was cut back by 3 bases and J by 4 bases. This CDR3 spans 14 amino acids.

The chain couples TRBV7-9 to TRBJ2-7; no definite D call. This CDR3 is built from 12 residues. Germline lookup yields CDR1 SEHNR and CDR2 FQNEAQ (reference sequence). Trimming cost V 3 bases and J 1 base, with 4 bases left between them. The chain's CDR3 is CASSFESYEQYF. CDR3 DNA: TGTGCCAGCAGCTTCGAGTCCTACGAGCAGTACTTC.

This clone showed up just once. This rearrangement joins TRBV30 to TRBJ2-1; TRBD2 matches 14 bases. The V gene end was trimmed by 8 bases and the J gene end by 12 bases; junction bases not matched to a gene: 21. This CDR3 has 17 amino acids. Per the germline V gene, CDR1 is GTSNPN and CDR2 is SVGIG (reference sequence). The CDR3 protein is CAGSHSRTSGGHRGQFF. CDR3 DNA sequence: TGTGCCGGGTCCCACTCTAGGACTAGCGGGGGGCACAGGGGGCAGTTCTTC.

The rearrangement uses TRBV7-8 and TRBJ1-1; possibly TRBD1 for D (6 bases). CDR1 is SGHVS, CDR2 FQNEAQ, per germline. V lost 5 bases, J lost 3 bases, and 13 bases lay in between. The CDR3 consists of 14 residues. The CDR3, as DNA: TGTGCCAGCAGCATAAGGGGGGGGGACACTGAAGCTTTCTTT. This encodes CASSIRGGDTEAFF. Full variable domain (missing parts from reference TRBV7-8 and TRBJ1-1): GAGVSQSPRYKVAKRGQDVALRCDPISGHVSLFWYQQALGQGPEFLTYFQNEAQLDKSGLPSDRFFAERPEGSVSTLKIQRTQQEDSAVYLCASSIRGGDTEAFFGQGTRLTVV.

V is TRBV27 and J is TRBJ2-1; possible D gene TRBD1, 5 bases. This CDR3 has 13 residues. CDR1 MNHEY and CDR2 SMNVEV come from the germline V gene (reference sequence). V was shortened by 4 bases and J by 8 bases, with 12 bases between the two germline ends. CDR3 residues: CASSSGHFYEQFF. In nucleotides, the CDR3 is TGTGCCAGCAGTTCCGGACACTTCTATGAGCAGTTCTTC.

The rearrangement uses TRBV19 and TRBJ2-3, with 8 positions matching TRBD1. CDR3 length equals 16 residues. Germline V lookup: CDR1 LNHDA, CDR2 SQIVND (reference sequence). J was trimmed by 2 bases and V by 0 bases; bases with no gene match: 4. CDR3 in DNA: TGTGCCAGTAGTATAGATTGGGGACAGGTCACAGATACGCAGTATTTT. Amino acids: CASSIDWGQVTDTQYF. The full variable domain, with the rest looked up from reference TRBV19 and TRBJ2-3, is DGGITQSPKYLFRKEGQNVTLSCEQNLNHDAMYWYRQDPGQGLRLIYYSQIVNDFQKGDIAEGYSVSREKKESFPLTVTSAQKNPTAFYLCASSIDWGQVTDTQYFGPGTRLTVL.

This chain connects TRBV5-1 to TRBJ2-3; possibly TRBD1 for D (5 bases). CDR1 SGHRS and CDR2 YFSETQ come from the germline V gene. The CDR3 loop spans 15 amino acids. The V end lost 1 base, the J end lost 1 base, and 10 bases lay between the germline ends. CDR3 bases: TGCGCCAGCAGCTTGTTCCTAGGGGGCACAGATACGCAGTATTTT. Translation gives CASSLFLGGTDTQYF.

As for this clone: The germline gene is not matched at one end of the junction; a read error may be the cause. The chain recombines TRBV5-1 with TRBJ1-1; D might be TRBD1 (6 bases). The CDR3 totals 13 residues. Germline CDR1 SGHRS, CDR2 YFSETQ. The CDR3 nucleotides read TGCGCCAGCAACTTGGGACAGAACACTGAAGCTTTCTTT. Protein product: CASNLGQNTEAFF.

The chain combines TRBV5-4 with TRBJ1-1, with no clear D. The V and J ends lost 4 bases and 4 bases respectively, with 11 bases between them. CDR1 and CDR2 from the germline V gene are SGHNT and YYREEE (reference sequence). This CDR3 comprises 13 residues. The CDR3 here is CASSTRDSTEAFF. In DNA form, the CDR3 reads TGTGCCAGCAGCACCCGGGATTCCACTGAAGCTTTCTTT. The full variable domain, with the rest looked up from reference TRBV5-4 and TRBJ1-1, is ETGVTQSPTHLIKTRGQQVTLRCSSQSGHNTVSWYQQALGQGPQFIFQYYREEENGRGNFPPRFSGLQFPNYSSELNVNALELDDSALYLCASSTRDSTEAFFGQGTRLTVV.

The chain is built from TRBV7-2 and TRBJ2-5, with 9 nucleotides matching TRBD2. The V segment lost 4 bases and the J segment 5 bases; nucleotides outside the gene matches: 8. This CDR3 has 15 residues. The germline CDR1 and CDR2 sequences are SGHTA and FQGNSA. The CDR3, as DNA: TGTGCCAGCAGCTCCCCAAGCGGGGGGAGGGAGACCCAGTACTTC. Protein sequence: CASSSPSGGRETQYF.

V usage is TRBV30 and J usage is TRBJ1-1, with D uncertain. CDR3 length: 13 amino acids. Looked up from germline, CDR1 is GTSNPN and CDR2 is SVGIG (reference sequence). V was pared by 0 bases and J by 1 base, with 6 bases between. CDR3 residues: CAWSVQTNTEAFF. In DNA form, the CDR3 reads TGTGCCTGGAGTGTACAGACGAACACTGAAGCTTTCTTT.

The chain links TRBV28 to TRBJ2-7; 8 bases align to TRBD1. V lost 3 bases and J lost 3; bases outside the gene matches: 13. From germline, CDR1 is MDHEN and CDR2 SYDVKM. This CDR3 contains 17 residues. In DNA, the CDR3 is TGTGCCAGCAGTTTTAGGTCCGGACAGGGCCAAAACTACGAGCAGTACTTC. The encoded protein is CASSFRSGQGQNYEQYF.

Written as DNA, the CDR3 is TGTGCCAGCAGTCCCCCAAAGAGCTCCTATAATTCACCCCTCCACTTT. Encoded protein: CASSPPKSSYNSPLHF. V is TRBV28 and J is TRBJ1-6; D not resolved. This CDR3 contains 16 residues. CDR1 MDHEN and CDR2 SYDVKM come from the germline V gene. Deletions cut 5 bases from V and 0 bases from J, with 11 bases between.

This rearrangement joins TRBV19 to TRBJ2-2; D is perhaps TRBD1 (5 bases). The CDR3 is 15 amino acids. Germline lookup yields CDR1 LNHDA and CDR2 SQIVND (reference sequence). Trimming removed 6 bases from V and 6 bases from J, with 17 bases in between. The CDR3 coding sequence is TGTGCCAGTAGCAGTAGTGCAGGGTGGGCCGGGGAGCTGTTTTTT. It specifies CASSSSAGWAGELFF.

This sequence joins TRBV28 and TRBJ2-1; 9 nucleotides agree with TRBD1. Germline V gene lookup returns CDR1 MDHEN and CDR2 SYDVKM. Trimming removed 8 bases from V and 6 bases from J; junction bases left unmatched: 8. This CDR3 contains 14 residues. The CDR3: CASHAGTGFNEQFF. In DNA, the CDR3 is TGTGCCAGCCACGCTGGGACAGGGTTCAATGAGCAGTTCTTC. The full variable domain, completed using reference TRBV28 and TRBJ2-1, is DVKVTQSSRYLVKRTGEKVFLECVQDMDHENMFWYRQDPGLGLRLIYFSYDVKMKEKGDIPEGYSVSREKKERFSLILESASTNQTSMYLCASHAGTGFNEQFFGPGTRLTVL.

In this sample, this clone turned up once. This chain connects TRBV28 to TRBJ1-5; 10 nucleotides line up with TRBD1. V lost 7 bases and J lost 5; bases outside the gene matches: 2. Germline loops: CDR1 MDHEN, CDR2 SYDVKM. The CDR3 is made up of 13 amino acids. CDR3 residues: CASKGTGDQPQHF. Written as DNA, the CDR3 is TGTGCCAGCAAAGGGACAGGGGATCAGCCCCAGCATTTT.

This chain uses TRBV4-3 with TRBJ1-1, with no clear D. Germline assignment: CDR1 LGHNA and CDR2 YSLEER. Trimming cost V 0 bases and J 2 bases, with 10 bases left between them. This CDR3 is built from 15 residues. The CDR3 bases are TGCGCCAGCAGCCAAGATAGGCACAGCAACACTGAAGCTTTCTTT. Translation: CASSQDRHSNTEAFF.

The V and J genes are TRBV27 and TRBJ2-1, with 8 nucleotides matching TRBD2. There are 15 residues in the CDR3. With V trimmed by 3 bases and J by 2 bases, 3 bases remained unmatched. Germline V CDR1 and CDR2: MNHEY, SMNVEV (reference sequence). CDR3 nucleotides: TGTGCCAGCAGTTTTAGCGGGGTCACCTACAATGAGCAGTTCTTC. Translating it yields CASSFSGVTYNEQFF.

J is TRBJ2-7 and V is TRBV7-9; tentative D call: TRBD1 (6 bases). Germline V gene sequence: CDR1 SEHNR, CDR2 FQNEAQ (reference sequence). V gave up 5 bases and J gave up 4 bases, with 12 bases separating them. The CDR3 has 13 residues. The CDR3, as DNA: TGTGCCAGCAGCACCGTCCAGGGGTACGAGCAGTACTTC. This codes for CASSTVQGYEQYF.

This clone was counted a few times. CDR3: CASSIDSGQGETQYF. CDR3 in DNA: TGTGCCAGCAGCATCGACTCCGGACAGGGGGAGACCCAGTACTTC. This chain links TRBV7-3 with TRBJ2-5, with 9 bases aligning to TRBD1. CDR1 SGHTA and CDR2 FQGTGA come from the germline V gene. J gave up 5 bases and V 5 bases, and 9 bases lay outside the gene matches. This CDR3 spans 15 amino acids.

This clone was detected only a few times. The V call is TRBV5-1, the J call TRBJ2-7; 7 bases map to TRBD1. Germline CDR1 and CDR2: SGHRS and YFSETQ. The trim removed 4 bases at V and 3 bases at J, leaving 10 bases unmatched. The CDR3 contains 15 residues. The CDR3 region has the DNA TGCGCCAGCAGCGTTGGGACAGATCGGGTCTACGAGCAGTACTTC. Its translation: CASSVGTDRVYEQYF.

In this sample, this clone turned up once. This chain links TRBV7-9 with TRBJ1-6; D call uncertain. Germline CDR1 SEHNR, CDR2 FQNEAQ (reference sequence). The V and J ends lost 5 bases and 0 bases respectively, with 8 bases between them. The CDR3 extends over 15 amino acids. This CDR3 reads CASSGTSSYNSPLHF. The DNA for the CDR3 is TGTGCCAGCAGCGGTACGAGCTCCTATAATTCACCCCTCCACTTT. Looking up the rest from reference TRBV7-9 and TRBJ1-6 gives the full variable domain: DTGVSQNPRHKITKRGQNVTFRCDPISEHNRLYWYRQTLGQGPEFLTYFQNEAQLEKSRLLSDRFSAERPKGSFSTLEIQRTEQGDSAMYLCASSGTSSYNSPLHFGNGTRLTVT.

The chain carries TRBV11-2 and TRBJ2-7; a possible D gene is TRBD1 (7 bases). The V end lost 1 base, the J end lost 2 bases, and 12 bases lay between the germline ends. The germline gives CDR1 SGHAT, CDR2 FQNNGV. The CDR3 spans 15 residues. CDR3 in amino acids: CASSLGGGGPYEQYF. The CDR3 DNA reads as TGTGCCAGCAGCTTAGGAGGAGGGGGCCCCTACGAGCAGTACTTC.

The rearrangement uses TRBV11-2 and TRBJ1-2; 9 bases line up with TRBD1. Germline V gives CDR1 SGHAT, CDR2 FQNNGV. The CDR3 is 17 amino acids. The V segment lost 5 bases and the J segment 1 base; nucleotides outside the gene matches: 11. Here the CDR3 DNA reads TGTGCCAGCAGCCTAGGGACAGGGAGAGAACTTAACTATGGCTACACCTTC. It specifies CASSLGTGRELNYGYTF.

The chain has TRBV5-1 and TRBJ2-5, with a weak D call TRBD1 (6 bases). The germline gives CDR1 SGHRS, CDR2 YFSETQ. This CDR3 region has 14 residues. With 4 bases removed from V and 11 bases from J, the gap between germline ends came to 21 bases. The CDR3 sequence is CASSQGHFQGEQYF. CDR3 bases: TGCGCCAGCAGCCAGGGACATTTCCAAGGGGAGCAGTACTTC. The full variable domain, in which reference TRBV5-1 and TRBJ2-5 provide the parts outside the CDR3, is KAGVTQTPRYLIKTRGQQVTLSCSPISGHRSVSWYQQTPGQGLQFLFEYFSETQRNKGNFPGRFSGRQFSNSRSEMNVSTLELGDSALYLCASSQGHFQGEQYFGPGTRLLVL.

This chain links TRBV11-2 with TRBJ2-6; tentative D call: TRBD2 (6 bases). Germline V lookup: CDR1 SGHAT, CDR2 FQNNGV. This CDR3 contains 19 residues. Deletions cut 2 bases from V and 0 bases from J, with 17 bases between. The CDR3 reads CASSLSVPGLYSGANVLTF. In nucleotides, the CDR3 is TGTGCCAGCAGCTTAAGCGTCCCGGGACTCTACTCTGGGGCCAACGTCCTGACTTTC.